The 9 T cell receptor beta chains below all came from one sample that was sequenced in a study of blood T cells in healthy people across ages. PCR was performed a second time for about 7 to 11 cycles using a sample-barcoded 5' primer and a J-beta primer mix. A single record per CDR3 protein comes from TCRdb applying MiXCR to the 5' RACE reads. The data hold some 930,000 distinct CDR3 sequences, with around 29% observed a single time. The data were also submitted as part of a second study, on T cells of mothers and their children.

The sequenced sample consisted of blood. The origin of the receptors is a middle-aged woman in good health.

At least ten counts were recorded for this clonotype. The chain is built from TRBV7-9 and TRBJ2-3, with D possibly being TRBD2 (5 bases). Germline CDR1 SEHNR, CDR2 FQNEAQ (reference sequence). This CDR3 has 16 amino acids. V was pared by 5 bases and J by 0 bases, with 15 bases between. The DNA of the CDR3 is TGTGCCAGCAGCCCCTTTGGACTGGAAAGCACAGATACGCAGTATTTT. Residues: CASSPFGLESTDTQYF.

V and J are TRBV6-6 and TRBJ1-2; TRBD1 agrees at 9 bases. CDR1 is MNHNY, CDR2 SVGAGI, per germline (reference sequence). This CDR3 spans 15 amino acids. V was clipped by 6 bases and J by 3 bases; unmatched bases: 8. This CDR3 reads CASSHTQGADYGYTF. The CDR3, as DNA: TGTGCCAGCAGCCACACACAGGGGGCCGACTATGGCTACACCTTC.

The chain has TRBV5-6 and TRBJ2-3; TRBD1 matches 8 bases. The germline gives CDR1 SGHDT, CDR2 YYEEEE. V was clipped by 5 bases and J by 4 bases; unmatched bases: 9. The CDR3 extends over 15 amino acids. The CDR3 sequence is CASRKTDRAADTQYF. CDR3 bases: TGTGCCAGCAGGAAGACGGACAGGGCGGCAGATACGCAGTATTTT.

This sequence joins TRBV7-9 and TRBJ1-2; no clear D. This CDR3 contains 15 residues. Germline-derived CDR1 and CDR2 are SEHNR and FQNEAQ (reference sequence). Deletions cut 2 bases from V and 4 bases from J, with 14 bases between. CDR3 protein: CASSLRARQIYGYTF. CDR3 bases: TGTGCCAGCAGCTTACGGGCCAGGCAAATCTATGGCTACACCTTC. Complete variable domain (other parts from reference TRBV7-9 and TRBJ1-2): DTGVSQNPRHKITKRGQNVTFRCDPISEHNRLYWYRQTLGQGPEFLTYFQNEAQLEKSRLLSDRFSAERPKGSFSTLEIQRTEQGDSAMYLCASSLRARQIYGYTFGSGTRLTVV.

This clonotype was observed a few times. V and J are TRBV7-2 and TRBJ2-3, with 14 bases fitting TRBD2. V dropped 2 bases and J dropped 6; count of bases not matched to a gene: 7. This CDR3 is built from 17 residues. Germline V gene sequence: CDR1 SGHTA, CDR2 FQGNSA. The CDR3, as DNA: TGTGCCAGCAGCTTACCCGGACTAGCGGGGGGTGGGGATACGCAGTATTTT. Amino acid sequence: CASSLPGLAGGGDTQYF. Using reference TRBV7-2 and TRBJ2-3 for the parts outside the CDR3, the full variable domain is GAGVSQSPSNKVTEKGKDVELRCDPISGHTALYWYRQSLGQGLEFLIYFQGNSAPDKSGLPSDRFSAERTGGSVSTLTIQRTQQEDSAVYLCASSLPGLAGGGDTQYFGPGTRLTVL.

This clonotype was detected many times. CDR3: CASSQNDRGQNYGYTF. CDR3 bases: TGCGCCAGCAGCCAGAATGACAGGGGACAAAACTATGGCTACACCTTC. V usage is TRBV4-3 and J usage is TRBJ1-2, with TRBD1 matching 8 bases. After removal of 3 bases from V and 2 bases from J, the junction contained 8 bases not matched to a gene. Germline V lookup: CDR1 LGHNA, CDR2 YSLEER. This CDR3 has 16 residues.

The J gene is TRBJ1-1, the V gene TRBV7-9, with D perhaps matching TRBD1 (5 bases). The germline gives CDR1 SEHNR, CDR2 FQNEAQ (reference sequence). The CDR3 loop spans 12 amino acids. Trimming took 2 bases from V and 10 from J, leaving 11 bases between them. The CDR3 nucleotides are TGTGCCAGCAGCTTATTCGGGACGTCAGCTTTCTTT. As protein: CASSLFGTSAFF.

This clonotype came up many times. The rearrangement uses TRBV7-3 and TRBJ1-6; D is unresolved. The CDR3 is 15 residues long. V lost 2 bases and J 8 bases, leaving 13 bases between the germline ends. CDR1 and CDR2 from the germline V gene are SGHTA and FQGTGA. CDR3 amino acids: CASSLWAGVDSPLHF. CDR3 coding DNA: TGTGCCAGCAGCTTATGGGCAGGAGTGGATTCACCCCTCCACTTT.

CDR3 in DNA: TGTGCCAGCAGTACCGGGACAGGGGGGAATGAAGCTTTCTTT. It is translated as CASSTGTGGNEAFF. The chain carries TRBV6-5 and TRBJ1-1, with 11 bases that match TRBD1. Germline CDR1 MNHEY, CDR2 SVGAGI. This CDR3 spans 14 amino acids. V was clipped by 5 bases and J by 7 bases; unmatched bases: 6.